This T cell receptor beta chain originates from a study of blood T cell repertoires in COVID-19 (dated by TCRdb to the early 2020s). Regarding the research as a whole: Samples covering the acute and convalescent phases of COVID-19 were provided by collaborators in the United States, Italy and Spain. The material from the prospective study consisted of cDNA or gDNA derived from T cells, B-cell-depleted T cells, or PBMCs. Subjects who had been exposed to COVID-19, were actively infected with it, or had recovered from it provided the deeply sampled blood TCRbeta repertoires that made up the dataset. The repertoires were released in a freely available public database meant as a resource for research on the immune response to SARS-CoV-2. The samples were drawn from two sources: the first 160 participants of the ongoing ImmuneRACE study, and about 1,300 subjects contributed by 6 global collaborators. Sample metadata almost always included a de-identified subject ID, COVID-19 status, age in years and sex. HLA class I and class II types, where available, came from metadata supplied by the sample provider rather than from assay-based typing. Overall results and qualifications from the work: The amount of clinical and demographic metadata varied by source and participant and was provided uncurated.

Each collaborating institution followed its own protocols to collect whole blood in K2EDTA tubes. For TCRbeta analysis, collaborators shipped samples in one of three forms: frozen whole blood, isolated PBMCs, or DNA extracted from either of those sample types. There are 16 amino acids in the CDR3, from cysteine to phenylalanine inclusive. The CDR3 DNA has 48 bases and is translated from base 1. Reading the germline V gene gives CDR1 SGDLS and CDR2 YYNGEE. Trimming leaves V shorter by 0 bases and J shorter by 2 bases, with the junction holding 4 bases beyond the gene matches. In the case of this clone: It has no known antigen specificity. It has no much larger one-base neighbor in the sample; base qualities were not kept.

TCRbeta CDR3 regions were amplified from genomic DNA using the immunoSEQ Assay, a bias-controlled multiplex PCR. In the source study's methods: Nucleated cell counts per sample were estimated from amplification of reference gene primers within the assay. Sequence reads were collapsed and filtered to measure the absolute abundance of every unique TCRbeta CDR3 rearrangement. For each sample, productive Simpson clonality was calculated as the square root of Simpson's diversity index over productive rearrangements. Sourced from immuneACCESS, this table was stored by TCRdb with only in-frame sequences that have V and J called. A share of the clones is absent; for the studies checked, an unresolved V gene accounts for under half, and the remainder has no known explanation. The D gene and trimming were derived from the DNA, and the V and J assignments and clone size from that table. The sample profile shows about 50,000 clones; 90% to 95% of them were found once. The leading ten clones occupy roughly 10% of the sample.

The source material was peripheral blood. The chain is made from TRBV9 and TRBJ2-5; 10 bases in between match TRBD2. This TCR derives from an elderly woman with acute or convalescent COVID-19. The sequenced DNA: TGTGCCAGCAGCGTAGCTACGACTAGCGGGCAAGAGACCCAGTACTTC. Translated, this gives CASSVATTSGQETQYF.